This is a list of T cell receptor beta chains from one sample in a study of blood T cell repertoires in COVID-19. Measured with immunoSEQ multiplex PCR; TCRdb has only the in-frame clones, and not every one. The repertoire includes 250,000 to 350,000 clones, 75% to 90% of them detected once, and approximately 12% sits in the top ten. The sample consisted of peripheral blood. These receptors all stem from a woman in her sixties or seventies with acute or convalescent COVID-19. The CDR3 runs from the conserved cysteine through the conserved F or W. The D gene is left open where the match is weak. Where a row states a size, it is once, few, many or the class of an expanded clone; other rows omit it.

TRBD1,.,14,TRBV27,TRBJ1-6,TGTGCCAGCAGTTGGGACAGGGATAATTCACCCCTCCACTTT,CASSWDRDNSPLHF
TRBD2,.,15,TRBV3-1/TRBV3-2,TRBJ2-7,TGTGCCAGCAGCCCTAGACTAGCGGCCAACTACGAGCAGTACTTC,CASSPRLAANYEQYF
.,once,14,TRBV3-1/TRBV3-2,TRBJ1-1,TGTGCCAGCAGCCCATGGGGCGGCAACACTGAAGCTTTCTTT,CASSPWGGNTEAFF
.,once,12,TRBV7-9,TRBJ2-2,TGTGCCAGCAGCTTACGTGCCGGGGAGCTGTTTTTT,CASSLRAGELFF
TRBD1,.,14,TRBV25-1,TRBJ2-7,TGTGCCAGCAGCTTGACAGGGGAATTGTACGAGCAGTACTTC,CASSLTGELYEQYF
TRBD2,.,15,TRBV28,TRBJ2-5,TGTGCCAGCAGTTTCCCGACTAGCGGGCAAGAGACCCAGTACTTC,CASSFPTSGQETQYF
.,.,15,TRBV9,TRBJ2-1,TGTGCCAGCAGCGTAGATCAGGGGGGCTACAATGAGCAGTTCTTC,CASSVDQGGYNEQFF
.,.,13,TRBV7-3,TRBJ2-3,TGTGCCAGCAGCGACCCAGGGGCAGATACGCAGTATTTT,CASSDPGADTQYF
.,.,15,TRBV28,TRBJ1-1,.,CASSTSGQMNTEAFF
.,.,15,TRBV24-1,TRBJ1-3,TGTGCCACCAGTGACGCTACAGGGCCCGGAAACACCATATATTTT,CATSDATGPGNTIYF
TRBD1,.,15,TRBV6-5,TRBJ2-5,TGTGCCAGCAGTCCCCAGGGGGCGGTCCAAGAGACCCAGTACTTC,CASSPQGAVQETQYF
TRBD2,.,18,TRBV4-2,TRBJ2-3,TGTGCCGGCAGCCAAGAGACCCAGCGGGGGGAGATTACATATACGCAGTATTTT,CAGSQETQRGEITYTQYF
.,once,14,TRBV19,TRBJ2-3,TGTGCCAGTACTAGCAGCGTGCACACAGATACGCAGTATTTT,CASTSSVHTDTQYF
TRBD1,.,14,TRBV6-5,TRBJ2-7,TGTGCCAGCATGGGACAGGGAATCTCCTACGAGCAGTACTTC,CASMGQGISYEQYF
.,.,13,TRBV20-1,TRBJ1-2,TGCAGTGCTAGTGCCAGGGCTAACTATGGCTACACCTTC,CSASARANYGYTF
TRBD2,.,14,TRBV11-3,TRBJ2-2,TGTGCCAGCAGCTTTAGCGGGGCTAGTGAGGAGCTGTTTTTT,CASSFSGASEELFF
.,.,14,TRBV5-1,TRBJ2-3,TGCGCCAGCAGCCAGGCACGACCCCCAGATACGCAGTATTTT,CASSQARPPDTQYF
.,.,12,TRBV18,TRBJ1-6,TGTGCCACCTCATCGAGGAATTCACCCCTCCACTTT,CATSSRNSPLHF
.,.,16,TRBV28,TRBJ1-5,TGTGCCAGCAGTTCACAGGTTTTCGATAGCAATCAGCCCCAGCATTTT,CASSSQVFDSNQPQHF
TRBD1,.,13,TRBV6-2/TRBV6-3,TRBJ2-3,TGTGCCAGCAGTAGACAGGGCCCAGATACGCAGTATTTT,CASSRQGPDTQYF
.,.,15,TRBV27,TRBJ1-1,TGTGCCAGCAGTTTAAGTGCAGGGCTGAACACTGAAGCTTTCTTT,CASSLSAGLNTEAFF
.,once,15,TRBV7-6,TRBJ1-1,TGTGCCAGCAGTCCCGGGGGGTGGGGAATCACTGAAGCTTTCTTT,CASSPGGWGITEAFF
TRBD1,once,15,TRBV6-2/TRBV6-3,TRBJ2-3,TGTGCCAGCAGCGCCGGGACAGGGGGCAAAGATACGCAGTATTTT,CASSAGTGGKDTQYF
.,once,15,TRBV7-7,TRBJ1-5,TGTGCTAGCAGCTTAAAGGGGCAGCAAAATCAGCCCCAGCATTTT,CASSLKGQQNQPQHF
.,.,14,TRBV28,TRBJ1-1,TGTGCCAGCATGAAGGAGGTTGCGTACACTGAAGCTTTCTTT,CASMKEVAYTEAFF
TRBD1,.,13,TRBV29-1,TRBJ1-1,TGCAGCGATCAGACAGGGGGCAGAACTGAAGCTTTCTTT,CSDQTGGRTEAFF
.,.,15,TRBV2,TRBJ2-3,TGTGCCGGTAGTTCGGAGCGGACCTCCACAGATACGCAGTATTTT,CAGSSERTSTDTQYF
.,.,16,TRBV5-1,TRBJ1-4,TGCGCCAGCAGCTTGGCTAGTTTTACCACTAATGAAAAACTGTTTTTT,CASSLASFTTNEKLFF
TRBD2,once,19,TRBV6-4,TRBJ2-2,TGTGCCAGCAGTCTTGGACTAGCGGGAGGGCGAAAGGTCCCCGGGGAGCTGTTTTTT,CASSLGLAGGRKVPGELFF
TRBD1,few,11,TRBV29-1,TRBJ2-5,TGCAGCACGGACCAGGGGGATACTCAGTACTTC,CSTDQGDTQYF
TRBD2,.,15,TRBV15,TRBJ2-7,TGTGCCACCAGCAGAGTACTAGCGGGAGTGGGCGAGCAGTACTTC,CATSRVLAGVGEQYF
TRBD1,.,16,TRBV11-2,TRBJ1-2,TGTGCCAGCAGCCAAGGGGGATACAGGGGACACTATGGCTACACCTTC,CASSQGGYRGHYGYTF
TRBD2,.,17,TRBV20-1,TRBJ2-1,TGCAGTGCTAGTCCTTCCCCCGGGGGAGGGCCGGACAATGAGCAGTTCTTC,CSASPSPGGGPDNEQFF
TRBD1,.,15,TRBV2,TRBJ1-1,TGTGCCAGCAGAGACGACAGGGACGAGAACACTGAAGCTTTCTTT,CASRDDRDENTEAFF
TRBD1,.,15,TRBV27,TRBJ2-7,TGTGCCAGCAGTTTGGGGACAGGGGCGCGCTACGAGCAGTACTTC,CASSLGTGARYEQYF
TRBD2,.,15,TRBV14,TRBJ2-3,TGTGCCAGCAGCCAAGAGGGACTAGCCACAGATACGCAGTATTTT,CASSQEGLATDTQYF
TRBD1,.,14,TRBV11-2,TRBJ2-7,TGTGCCAGCAGCCCCAGGACAGGGGGCTACGAGCAGTACTTC,CASSPRTGGYEQYF